The 3 T cell receptor beta chains in this list originate from one sample, sequenced in a study of T cells in tuberculosis. TCRdb keeps only in-frame clones here, not all; method: immunoSEQ multiplex PCR. The repertoire includes roughly 10,000 clones, roughly 93% of them detected once, and roughly 13% sits in the top ten. Input material: PBMCs. These receptor sequences come from an adult with tuberculosis.

This clone was recorded once. The V gene is TRBV9, the J gene TRBJ2-7, with TRBD1 matching over 9 bases. Trimming cost V 2 bases and J 2 bases; bases outside gene matches: 2. Germline V gives CDR1 SGDLS, CDR2 YYNGEE. This CDR3 contains 14 residues. The CDR3 DNA sequence: TGTGCCAGCAGCGTCGGGACAGGGCCCTACGAGCAGTACTTC. Its translation: CASSVGTGPYEQYF.

The genes are TRBV7-2 and TRBJ2-7; D is uncertain. Trimming removed 0 bases at V and 6 bases at J, with 12 bases between. The CDR3 contains 14 residues. Germline values: CDR1 SGHTA, CDR2 FQGNSA. DNA for the CDR3: TGTGCCAGCAGCTTAGCGCAGGTAGTCGTCGAGCAGTACTTC. This sequence encodes CASSLAQVVVEQYF.

The rearrangement links TRBV6-6 to TRBJ1-3, with D uncertain. V was clipped by 3 bases and J by 4 bases, with 10 bases between them. The CDR3 length is 14 residues. Looked up from germline, CDR1 is MNHNY and CDR2 is SVGAGI (reference sequence). In DNA form, the CDR3 reads TGTGCCAGCAGTTATGGAGGGTCCGGAAACACCATATATTTT. As protein: CASSYGGSGNTIYF.